One T cell receptor (beta chain) is described in this entry. Its target is unknown. Via MiXCR, TCRdb re-called the reads, giving one row per CDR3 protein. The table records 450,000 to 550,000 distinct CDR3 sequences, 16% of them present only once. Germline V gene sequence: CDR1 MGHDK, CDR2 SYGVNS. The CDR3 loop spans 15 amino acids. J gave up 5 bases and V 3 bases, and 9 bases lay outside the gene matches. The record originates from a study of T cell repertoires in cytomegalovirus infection. The wider study: Public TCR beta signatures indicated both CMV infection and matching HLA type.

Study observations and caveats: What dominated the ex vivo response were HLA-C-restricted CMV-specific TCR beta clonotypes. Cumulated frequencies of public TCR beta families served to identify carriers of CMV plus the relevant HLA.

The chain carries TRBV25-1 and TRBJ1-1; 7 bases are a match to TRBD1. Sequenced sample: CD8+ T cells from PBMCs. The origin of this receptor is a human donor in good health (CMV status not recorded). Some clones in this sample may be carry-over from other donors' samples. The DNA for the CDR3 is TGTGCCAGCAGTGATGTGACAGGGATGCGGACTGAAGCTTTCTTT. Its translation: CASSDVTGMRTEAFF.